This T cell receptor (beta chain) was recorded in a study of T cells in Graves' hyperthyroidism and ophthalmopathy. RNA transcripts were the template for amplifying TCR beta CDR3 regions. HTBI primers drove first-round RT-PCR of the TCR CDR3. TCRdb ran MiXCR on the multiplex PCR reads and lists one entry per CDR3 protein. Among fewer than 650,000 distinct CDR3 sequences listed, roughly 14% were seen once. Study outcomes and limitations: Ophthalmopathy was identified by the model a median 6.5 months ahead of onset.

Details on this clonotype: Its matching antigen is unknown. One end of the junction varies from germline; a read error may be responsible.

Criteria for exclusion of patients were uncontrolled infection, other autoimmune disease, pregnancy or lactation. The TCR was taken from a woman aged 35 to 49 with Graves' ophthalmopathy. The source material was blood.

For the CDR3, the DNA is TGTGCCAGCAGTTTTGGCGGGAGAACCGGGGAGCTGCTTTTT. It encodes CASSFGGRTGELLF. The chain employs TRBV28 and TRBJ2-2, with TRBD2 identical over 7 bases. The V gene's germline CDR1 is MDHEN and CDR2 SYDVKM. CDR3 length: 14 residues.